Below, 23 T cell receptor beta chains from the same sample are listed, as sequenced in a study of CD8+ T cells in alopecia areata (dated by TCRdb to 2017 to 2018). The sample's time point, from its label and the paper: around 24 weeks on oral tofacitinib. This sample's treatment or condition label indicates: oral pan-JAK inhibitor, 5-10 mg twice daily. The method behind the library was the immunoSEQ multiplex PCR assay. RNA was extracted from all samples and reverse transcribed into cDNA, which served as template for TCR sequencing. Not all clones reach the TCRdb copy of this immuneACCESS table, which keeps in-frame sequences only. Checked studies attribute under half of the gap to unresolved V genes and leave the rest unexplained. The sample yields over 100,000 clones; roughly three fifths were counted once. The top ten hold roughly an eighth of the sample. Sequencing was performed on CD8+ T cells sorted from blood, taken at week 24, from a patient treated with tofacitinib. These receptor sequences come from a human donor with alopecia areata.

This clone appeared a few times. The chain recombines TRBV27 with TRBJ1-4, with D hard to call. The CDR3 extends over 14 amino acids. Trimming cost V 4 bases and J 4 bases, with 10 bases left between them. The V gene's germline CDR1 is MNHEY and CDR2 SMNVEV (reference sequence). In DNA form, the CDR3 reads TGTGCCAGCAGTTCGGGAGGGCTTAATGAAAAACTGTTTTTT. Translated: CASSSGGLNEKLFF. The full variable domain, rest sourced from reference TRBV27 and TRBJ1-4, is EAQVTQNPRYLITVTGKKLTVTCSQNMNHEYMSWYRQDPGLGLRQIYYSMNVEVTDKGDVPEGYKVSRKEKRNFPLILESPSPNQTSLYFCASSSGGLNEKLFFGSGTQLSVL.

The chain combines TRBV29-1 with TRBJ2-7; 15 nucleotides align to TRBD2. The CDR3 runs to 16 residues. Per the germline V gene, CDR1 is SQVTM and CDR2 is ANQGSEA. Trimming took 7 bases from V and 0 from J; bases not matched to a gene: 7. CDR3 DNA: TGCAGCGCATGGACTAGCGGGGGGGCGAGCTCCTACGAGCAGTACTTC. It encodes CSAWTSGGASSYEQYF.

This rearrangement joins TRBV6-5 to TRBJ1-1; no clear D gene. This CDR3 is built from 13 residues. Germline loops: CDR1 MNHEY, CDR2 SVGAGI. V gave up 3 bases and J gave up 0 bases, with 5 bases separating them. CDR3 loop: CASSYSVNTEAFF. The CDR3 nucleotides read TGTGCCAGCAGTTATTCAGTGAACACTGAAGCTTTCTTT.

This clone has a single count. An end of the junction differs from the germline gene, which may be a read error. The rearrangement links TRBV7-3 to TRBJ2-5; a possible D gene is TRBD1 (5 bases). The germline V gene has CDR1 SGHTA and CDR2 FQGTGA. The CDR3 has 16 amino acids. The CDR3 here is CASSLIHKGAKETQYF. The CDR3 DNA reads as TGTGCCAGCAGCTTAATTCACAAAGGGGCCAAAGAGACCCAATACTTC.

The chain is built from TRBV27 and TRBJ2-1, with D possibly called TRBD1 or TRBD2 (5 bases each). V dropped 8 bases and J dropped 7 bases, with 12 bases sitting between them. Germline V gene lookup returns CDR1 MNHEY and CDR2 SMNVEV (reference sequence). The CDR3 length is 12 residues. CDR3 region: CASLGGWNEQFF. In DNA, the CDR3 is TGTGCCAGCCTTGGGGGTTGGAATGAGCAGTTCTTC.

The CDR3 loop reads CASNPTGAYEQYF. In nucleotides, the CDR3 is TGTGCCAGCAATCCTACAGGGGCCTACGAGCAGTACTTC. The J gene is TRBJ2-7, the V gene TRBV6-5; 7 nucleotides agree with TRBD1. The CDR3 is 13 amino acids. V trimming: 7 bases; J trimming: 2 bases; junction bases outside the gene matches: 5. Germline loops: CDR1 MNHEY, CDR2 SVGAGI.

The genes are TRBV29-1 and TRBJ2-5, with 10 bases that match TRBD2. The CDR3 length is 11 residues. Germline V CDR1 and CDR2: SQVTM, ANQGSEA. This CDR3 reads CGGLAEETQYF. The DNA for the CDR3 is TGCGGTGGACTAGCGGAAGAGACCCAGTACTTC.

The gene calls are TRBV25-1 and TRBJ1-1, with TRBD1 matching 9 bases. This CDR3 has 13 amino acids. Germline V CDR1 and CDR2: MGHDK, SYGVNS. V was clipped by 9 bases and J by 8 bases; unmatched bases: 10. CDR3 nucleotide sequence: TGTGCCAGGGACAGGGGTCAGCTGACCGAAGCTTTCTTT. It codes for CARDRGQLTEAFF. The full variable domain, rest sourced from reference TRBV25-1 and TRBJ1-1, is EADIYQTPRYLVIGTGKKITLECSQTMGHDKMYWYQQDPGMELHLIHYSYGVNSTEKGDLSSESTVSRIRTEHFPLTLESARPSHTSQYLCARDRGQLTEAFFGQGTRLTVV.

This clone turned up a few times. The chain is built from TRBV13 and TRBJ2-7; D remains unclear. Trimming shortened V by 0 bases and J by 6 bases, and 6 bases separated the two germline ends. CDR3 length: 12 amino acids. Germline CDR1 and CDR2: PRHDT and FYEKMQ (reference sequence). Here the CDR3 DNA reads TGTGCCAGCAGCTTAGGCCAGGTCGAGCAGTACTTC. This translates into CASSLGQVEQYF.

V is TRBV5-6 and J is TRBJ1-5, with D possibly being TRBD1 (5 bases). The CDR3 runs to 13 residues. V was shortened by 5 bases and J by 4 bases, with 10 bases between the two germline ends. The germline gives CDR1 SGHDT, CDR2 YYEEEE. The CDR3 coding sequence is TGTGCCAGCAGTCCAGGGTGGAATCAGCCCCAGCATTTT. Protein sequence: CASSPGWNQPQHF.

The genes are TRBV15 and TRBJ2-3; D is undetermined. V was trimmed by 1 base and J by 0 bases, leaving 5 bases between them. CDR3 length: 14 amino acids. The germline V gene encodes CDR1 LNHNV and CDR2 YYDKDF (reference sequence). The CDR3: CATSRVGSTDTQYF. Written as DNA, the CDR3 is TGTGCCACCAGCAGAGTGGGGAGCACAGATACGCAGTATTTT. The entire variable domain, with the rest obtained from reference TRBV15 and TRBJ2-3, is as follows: DAMVIQNPRYQVTQFGKPVTLSCSQTLNHNVMYWYQQKSSQAPKLLFHYYDKDFNNEADTPDNFQSRRPNTSFCFLDIRSPGLGDTAMYLCATSRVGSTDTQYFGPGTRLTVL.

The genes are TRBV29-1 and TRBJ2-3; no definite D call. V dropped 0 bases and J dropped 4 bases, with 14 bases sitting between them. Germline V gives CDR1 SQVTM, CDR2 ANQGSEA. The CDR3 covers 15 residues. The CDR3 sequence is CSVEDPENPPDTQYF. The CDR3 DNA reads TGCAGCGTTGAAGATCCAGAAAATCCACCAGATACGCAGTATTTT.

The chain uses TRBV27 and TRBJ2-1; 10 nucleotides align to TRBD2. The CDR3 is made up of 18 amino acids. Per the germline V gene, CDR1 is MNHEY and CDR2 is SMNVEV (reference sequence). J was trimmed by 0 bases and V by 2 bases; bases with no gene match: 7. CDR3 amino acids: CASSLALAGDASYNEQFF. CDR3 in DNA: TGTGCCAGCAGTTTAGCTCTAGCGGGGGACGCCTCCTACAATGAGCAGTTCTTC.

CDR3 DNA: TGTGCCAGCAGAATAGCGGGGGGCTATGGCTACACCTTC. This codes for CASRIAGGYGYTF. The gene calls are TRBV6-5 and TRBJ1-2, with a weak D call TRBD1 (5 bases). The CDR3 contains 13 residues. Trimming removed 6 bases at V and 4 bases at J, with 12 bases between. Germline CDR1 MNHEY, CDR2 SVGAGI.

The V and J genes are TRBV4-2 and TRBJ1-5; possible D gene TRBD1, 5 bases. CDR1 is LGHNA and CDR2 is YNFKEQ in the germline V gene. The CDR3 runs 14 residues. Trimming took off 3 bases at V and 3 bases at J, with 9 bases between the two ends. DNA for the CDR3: TGTGCCAGCAGCCAGGGACTCGTCAATCAGCCCCAGCATTTT. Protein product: CASSQGLVNQPQHF.

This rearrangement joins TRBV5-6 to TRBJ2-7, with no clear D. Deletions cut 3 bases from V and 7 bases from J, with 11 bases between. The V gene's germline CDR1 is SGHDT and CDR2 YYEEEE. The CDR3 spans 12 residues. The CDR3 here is CASSYPREEQYF. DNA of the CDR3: TGTGCCAGCAGCTACCCTAGAGAAGAGCAGTACTTC.

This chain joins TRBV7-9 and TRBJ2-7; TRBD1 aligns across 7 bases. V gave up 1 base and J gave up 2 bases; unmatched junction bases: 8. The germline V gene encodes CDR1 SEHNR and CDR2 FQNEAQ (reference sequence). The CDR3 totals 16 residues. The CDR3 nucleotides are TGTGCCAGCAGCTTAGGGTTAGGACAGGTAGCCTACGAGCAGTACTTC. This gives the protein CASSLGLGQVAYEQYF. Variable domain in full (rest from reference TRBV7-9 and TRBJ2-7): DTGVSQNPRHKITKRGQNVTFRCDPISEHNRLYWYRQTLGQGPEFLTYFQNEAQLEKSRLLSDRFSAERPKGSFSTLEIQRTEQGDSAMYLCASSLGLGQVAYEQYFGPGTRLTVT.

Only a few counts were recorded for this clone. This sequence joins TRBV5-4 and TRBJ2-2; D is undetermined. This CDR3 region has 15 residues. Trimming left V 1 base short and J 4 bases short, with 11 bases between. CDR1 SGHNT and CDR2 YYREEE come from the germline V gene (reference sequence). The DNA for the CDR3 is TGTGCCAGCAGCTTGCCCCGCGTAGGCACCGGGGAGCTGTTTTTT. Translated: CASSLPRVGTGELFF.

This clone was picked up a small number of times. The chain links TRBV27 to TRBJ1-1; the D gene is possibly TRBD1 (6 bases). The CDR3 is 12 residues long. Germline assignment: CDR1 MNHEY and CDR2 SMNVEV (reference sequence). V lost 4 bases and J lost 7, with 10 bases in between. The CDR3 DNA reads TGTGCCAGCAGTTCGACAGGTCTTGAAGCTTTCTTT. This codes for CASSSTGLEAFF.

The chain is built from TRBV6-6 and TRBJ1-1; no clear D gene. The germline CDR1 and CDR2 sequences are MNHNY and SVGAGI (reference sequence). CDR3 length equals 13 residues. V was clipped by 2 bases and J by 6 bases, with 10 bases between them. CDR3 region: CASSYGLDPEAFF. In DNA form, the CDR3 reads TGTGCCAGCAGTTACGGCCTGGACCCTGAAGCTTTCTTT.

The CDR3 region is CASSLVSPFTYEQYF. The CDR3 DNA sequence: TGCGCCAGCAGCTTGGTCAGCCCGTTTACCTACGAGCAGTACTTC. This chain joins TRBV5-1 and TRBJ2-7; D is unresolved. Germline assignment: CDR1 SGHRS and CDR2 YFSETQ. This CDR3 comprises 15 residues. V lost 0 bases and J 2 bases, leaving 12 bases between the germline ends.

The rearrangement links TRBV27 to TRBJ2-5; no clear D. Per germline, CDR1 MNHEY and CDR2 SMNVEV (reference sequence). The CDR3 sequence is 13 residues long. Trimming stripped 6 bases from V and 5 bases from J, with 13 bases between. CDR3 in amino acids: CASSLHVLETQYF. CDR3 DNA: TGTGCCAGCAGCCTTCATGTTCTCGAGACCCAGTACTTC.

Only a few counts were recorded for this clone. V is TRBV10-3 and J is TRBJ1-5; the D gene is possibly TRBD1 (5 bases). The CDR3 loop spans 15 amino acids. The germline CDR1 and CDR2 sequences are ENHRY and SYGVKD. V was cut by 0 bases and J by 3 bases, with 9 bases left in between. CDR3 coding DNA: TGTGCCATCAGTGAGTCGACAGCGATCAATCAGCCCCAGCATTTT. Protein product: CAISESTAINQPQHF.